This TCR beta chain came from a study of shared clonotypes between healthy human individuals. General study results and limits: Depth was large, yet rarefaction showed that sorted-subset sequencing was incomplete.

This clone was observed a single time. Antigen: not known. Germline-derived CDR1 and CDR2 are MGHDK and SYGVNS. V shed 4 bases and J 16 bases; nucleotides not matched to a gene: 11. CDR3 size: 13 residues. Repertoires were generated with immunoSEQ multiplex PCR, while TCRdb's copy carries only in-frame clones and drops some. The sample has 2 million to 2.5 million clones, roughly 93% seen once. The rearrangement joins TRBV25-1 to TRBJ2-1, with 9 bases that match TRBD2. This receptor was obtained from a man aged 18 to 35 in good health. Some clones in this sample may be carry-over from other donors' samples. The sequenced sample was naive CD4+ T cells from PBMCs. Subset noted: CD45RA+ positively selected. The CDR3 region has the DNA TGTGCCAGCAGTGTATCTTCCGGGACTAGCTGCTTCTTC. Amino acid sequence: CASSVSSGTSCFF.